This T cell receptor (beta chain) was recorded in a study of blood T cell repertoires in COVID-19. A few counts support this clone. This table comes from immunoSEQ multiplex PCR, and its TCRdb copy is limited to in-frame clones, with some not included. The repertoire consists of a few hundred thousand clones, with 85% occurring once and the leading ten covering roughly 3.4%. The germline V and J ends were trimmed by 2 bases and 0 bases, with 16 bases remaining between them. CDR1 is SGHVS, CDR2 FQNEAQ, per germline. CDR3 length equals 17 residues. This rearrangement joins TRBV7-8 to TRBJ1-1; possibly TRBD1 for D (5 bases). The source material was peripheral blood. The TCR comes from a woman younger than 30 with acute or convalescent COVID-19. CDR3 loop: CASSLPLGRGMNTEAFF. CDR3 sequence (DNA): TGTGCCAGCAGCTTACCTCTAGGACGGGGGATGAACACTGAAGCTTTCTTT. Filled out from reference TRBV7-8 and TRBJ1-1, the complete variable domain reads GAGVSQSPRYKVAKRGQDVALRCDPISGHVSLFWYQQALGQGPEFLTYFQNEAQLDKSGLPSDRFFAERPEGSVSTLKIQRTQQEDSAVYLCASSLPLGRGMNTEAFFGQGTRLTVV.